This T cell receptor (beta chain) comes out of a study of Ad26.COV2.S vaccination and SARS-CoV-2 variants. Study context: Vaccine-arm donor from the placebo-controlled COV1001 Ad26.COV2.S trial.

TCRdb keeps only in-frame clones here, not all; method: immunoSEQ multiplex PCR. This table has over 400,000 clones, 80% to 90% appearing once. Treatment here: some 20 received Ad26.COV2.S at low or high dose, single or two shots; 5 received placebo; per-sample allocation not given. Material that was analyzed had been drawn on day 63 after the first vaccine or placebo injection. Germline values: CDR1 SGDLS, CDR2 YYNGEE. Unmatched junction bases numbered 5, after V lost 5 bases and J lost 1 base. CDR3 length: 16 amino acids. The TCR originated in a person between 18 and 65 years old who received the Ad26.COV2.S COVID-19 vaccine or a placebo. This chain joins TRBV9 and TRBJ2-1, with 11 bases aligning to TRBD2. The source material was peripheral blood, sampled in a trial of Ad26.COV2.S vaccine versus placebo. CDR3 sequence (DNA): TGTGCCAGCAGTACTAGCGGGAGTCTGTCCTACAATGAGCAGTTCTTC. It is translated as CASSTSGSLSYNEQFF.